These T cell receptor beta chains were read from a single sample in a study of blood T cell repertoires in COVID-19. The protocol was immunoSEQ multiplex PCR, while the TCRdb copy is restricted to in-frame clones and leaves out a portion. The sample contains 100,000 to 150,000 clones, 85% to 90% of which appear only once. Sequencing was carried out using peripheral blood. The receptor set was obtained from a man aged 45-65 years with active COVID-19. Both conserved end residues are part of each CDR3. Fields, in order: CDR3 protein, CDR3 DNA, D gene, clone size, V gene, J gene. The D gene is left open where the match is weak. Clone size is stated in some rows and not others, as once, few, many or a class when expanded.

CDR3aa: CASSLYAGNEQFF
CDR3nt: TGTGCCAGCAGTTTATACGCCGGCAATGAGCAGTTCTTC
d_gene: NA
abundance: NA
v_gene: TRBV12-3/TRBV12-4
j_gene: TRBJ2-1

CDR3aa: CASSPGKAYSPLHF
CDR3nt: TGTGCCAGCAGTCCCGGGAAGGCCTATTCACCCCTCCACTTT
d_gene: NA
abundance: NA
v_gene: TRBV6-2/TRBV6-3
j_gene: TRBJ1-6

CDR3aa: CASSPDNRGSPLHF
CDR3nt: TGTGCCAGCTCACCGGATAACAGGGGTTCACCCCTCCACTTT
d_gene: TRBD1
abundance: NA
v_gene: TRBV18
j_gene: TRBJ1-6

CDR3aa: CASSQPTSGAYEQYF
CDR3nt: TGCGCCAGCAGCCAACCGACTAGCGGGGCTTACGAGCAGTACTTC
d_gene: TRBD2
abundance: NA
v_gene: TRBV4-1
j_gene: TRBJ2-7

CDR3aa: CASSLSLAGGGEQFF
CDR3nt: TGTGCCAGCAGTTTATCGCTAGCGGGGGGAGGTGAGCAGTTCTTC
d_gene: TRBD2
abundance: once
v_gene: TRBV28
j_gene: TRBJ2-1

CDR3aa: CASSVSQGVGEKLFF
CDR3nt: TGTGCCAGCAGCGTGAGCCAGGGCGTTGGGGAAAAACTGTTTTTT
d_gene: NA
abundance: NA
v_gene: TRBV9
j_gene: TRBJ1-4

CDR3aa: CASSWAGTDTQYF
CDR3nt: TGTGCCAGTAGTTGGGCAGGAACAGATACGCAGTATTTT
d_gene: NA
abundance: NA
v_gene: TRBV19
j_gene: TRBJ2-3

CDR3aa: CATSPIQQGDGNTIYF
CDR3nt: TGTGCCACCTCCCCAATACAGCAGGGGGATGGAAACACCATATATTTT
d_gene: TRBD1
abundance: NA
v_gene: TRBV24-1
j_gene: TRBJ1-3

CDR3aa: CASTTRRGGSTDTQYF
CDR3nt: TGTGCCAGCACCACGAGACGCGGGGGATCCACAGATACGCAGTATTTT
d_gene: TRBD2
abundance: NA
v_gene: TRBV27
j_gene: TRBJ2-3

CDR3aa: CASSLALGTGVSEQYF
CDR3nt: TGTGCCAGCAGCTTAGCGCTTGGGACAGGGGTGAGCGAGCAGTACTTC
d_gene: TRBD1
abundance: NA
v_gene: TRBV7-6
j_gene: TRBJ2-7

CDR3aa: CASSLGDYSTDTQYF
CDR3nt: TGTGCCAGCAGCTTGGGGGACTATTCCACAGATACGCAGTATTTT
d_gene: TRBD2
abundance: NA
v_gene: TRBV7-9
j_gene: TRBJ2-3

CDR3aa: CASSPLTGQETYQETQYF
CDR3nt: TGTGCCAGCAGTCCACTCACAGGACAGGAGACGTACCAAGAGACCCAGTACTTC
d_gene: TRBD1
abundance: NA
v_gene: TRBV27
j_gene: TRBJ2-5

CDR3aa: CASAESRGSDTEAFF
CDR3nt: TGTGCCAGCGCCGAGAGCAGGGGTAGTGACACTGAAGCTTTCTTT
d_gene: NA
abundance: NA
v_gene: TRBV11-1
j_gene: TRBJ1-1

CDR3aa: CATSGSLRTEAFF
CDR3nt: TGTGCCACCTCGGGATCCTTAAGAACTGAAGCTTTCTTT
d_gene: NA
abundance: NA
v_gene: TRBV12-3/TRBV12-4
j_gene: TRBJ1-1

CDR3aa: CASSVATGRTNTEAFF
CDR3nt: TGTGCCAGCAGCGTAGCAACAGGGCGTACGAACACTGAAGCTTTCTTT
d_gene: NA
abundance: NA
v_gene: TRBV9
j_gene: TRBJ1-1

CDR3aa: CASRPGTGDRRFSEENTGELFF
CDR3nt: TGTGCCAGCAGACCAGGGACAGGGGATCGTAGATTCTCTGAAGAGAACACCGGGGAGCTGTTTTTT
d_gene: NA
abundance: NA
v_gene: TRBV21-1
j_gene: TRBJ2-2

CDR3aa: CASKRQGGPGGEQYF
CDR3nt: TGTGCCAGCAAGCGACAGGGGGGACCGGGTGGCGAGCAGTACTTC
d_gene: TRBD1
abundance: NA
v_gene: TRBV6-5
j_gene: TRBJ2-7

CDR3aa: CASSSKTGELFF
CDR3nt: TGTGCCAGCAGCTCTAAAACCGGGGAGCTGTTTTTT
d_gene: NA
abundance: NA
v_gene: TRBV5-6
j_gene: TRBJ2-2

CDR3aa: CASSLQGGPEAFF
CDR3nt: TGTGCCAGCAGCTTACAGGGGGGACCTGAAGCTTTCTTT
d_gene: TRBD1
abundance: NA
v_gene: TRBV11-2
j_gene: TRBJ1-1

CDR3aa: CASSPPRGGHDTQYF
CDR3nt: TGTGCCAGCAGCCCGCCTAGGGGGGGCCACGATACGCAGTATTTT
d_gene: NA
abundance: once
v_gene: TRBV3-1/TRBV3-2
j_gene: TRBJ2-3

CDR3aa: CASSYRGHTEAFF
CDR3nt: TGTGCCAGCAGTTACAGGGGGCACACTGAAGCTTTCTTT
d_gene: TRBD1
abundance: NA
v_gene: TRBV6-5
j_gene: TRBJ1-1

CDR3aa: CASSLSVSSGGAKEQFF
CDR3nt: TGTGCCAGCAGCTTAAGTGTGAGTAGCGGGGGGGCCAAGGAGCAGTTCTTC
d_gene: TRBD2
abundance: NA
v_gene: TRBV7-3
j_gene: TRBJ2-1

CDR3aa: CASSNSGAAYEQYF
CDR3nt: TGTGCCAGCTCCAATAGCGGGGCAGCCTACGAGCAGTACTTC
d_gene: TRBD2
abundance: NA
v_gene: TRBV7-2
j_gene: TRBJ2-7

CDR3aa: CASSSLAGVSYEQYF
CDR3nt: TGTGCCAGCAGTTCACTAGCGGGCGTCTCCTACGAGCAGTACTTC
d_gene: TRBD2
abundance: once
v_gene: TRBV6-2/TRBV6-3
j_gene: TRBJ2-7

CDR3aa: CASSRQGNEQYF
CDR3nt: TGTGCCAGCAGTCGACAGGGAAACGAGCAGTACTTC
d_gene: TRBD1
abundance: NA
v_gene: TRBV6-5
j_gene: TRBJ2-7

CDR3aa: CASRPTGNTEAFF
CDR3nt: TGCGCCAGCAGGCCGACAGGGAACACTGAAGCTTTCTTT
d_gene: NA
abundance: NA
v_gene: TRBV5-1
j_gene: TRBJ1-1

CDR3aa: CASSQDGLATYNEQFF
CDR3nt: TGTGCCAGCAGCCAAGATGGGCTAGCGACTTACAATGAGCAGTTCTTC
d_gene: NA
abundance: NA
v_gene: TRBV3-1/TRBV3-2
j_gene: TRBJ2-1

CDR3aa: CASSKDRGAASGNTIYF
CDR3nt: TGTGCCAGCAGCAAAGACCGGGGGGCGGCCTCTGGAAACACCATATATTTT
d_gene: NA
abundance: NA
v_gene: TRBV21-1
j_gene: TRBJ1-3

CDR3aa: CASGFRPQRDEQYF
CDR3nt: TGTGCTAGTGGTTTCAGGCCCCAACGAGACGAGCAGTACTTC
d_gene: NA
abundance: NA
v_gene: TRBV12-5
j_gene: TRBJ2-7

CDR3aa: CSASRLAGREQFF
CDR3nt: TGCAGTGCTAGTCGGCTAGCGGGGCGGGAGCAGTTCTTC
d_gene: TRBD2
abundance: NA
v_gene: TRBV20-1
j_gene: TRBJ2-1

CDR3aa: CASSPQMEGTEAFF
CDR3nt: TGTGCCAGCTCACCACAAATGGAGGGGACTGAAGCTTTCTTT
d_gene: NA
abundance: NA
v_gene: TRBV18
j_gene: TRBJ1-1

CDR3aa: CASSLQGARDGYTF
CDR3nt: TGTGCCAGCAGCTTGCAGGGGGCGAGGGATGGCTACACCTTC
d_gene: TRBD1
abundance: NA
v_gene: TRBV7-2
j_gene: TRBJ1-2

CDR3aa: CASSEGGADTQYF
CDR3nt: TGTGCCAGCAGTGAAGGCGGAGCAGATACGCAGTATTTT
d_gene: NA
abundance: NA
v_gene: TRBV6-1
j_gene: TRBJ2-3

CDR3aa: CAISVDKKETQYF
CDR3nt: TGTGCCATCAGTGTAGACAAAAAAGAGACCCAGTACTTC
d_gene: NA
abundance: NA
v_gene: TRBV10-3
j_gene: TRBJ2-5

CDR3aa: CASSERQGRTDTQYF
CDR3nt: TGTGCCAGCAGCGAGAGACAGGGTCGGACAGATACGCAGTATTTT
d_gene: TRBD1
abundance: NA
v_gene: TRBV7-3
j_gene: TRBJ2-3

CDR3aa: CASRQTGVDYGYTF
CDR3nt: TGTGCCAGCAGACAAACAGGGGTGGACTATGGCTACACCTTC
d_gene: TRBD1
abundance: NA
v_gene: TRBV27
j_gene: TRBJ1-2

CDR3aa: CASSLRQANEKLFF
CDR3nt: TGTGCCAGCAGTCTCAGACAGGCTAATGAAAAACTGTTTTTT
d_gene: NA
abundance: once
v_gene: TRBV28
j_gene: TRBJ1-4

CDR3aa: CASSLVGKQETQYF
CDR3nt: TGCGCCAGCAGCTTGGTGGGCAAGCAAGAGACCCAGTACTTC
d_gene: NA
abundance: NA
v_gene: TRBV5-1
j_gene: TRBJ2-5

CDR3aa: CASSVARAGGGDTQYF
CDR3nt: TGCGCCAGCAGCGTGGCCCGTGCGGGGGGCGGAGATACGCAGTATTTT
d_gene: TRBD2
abundance: NA
v_gene: TRBV5-1
j_gene: TRBJ2-3

CDR3aa: CASSPGGGTFTDTQYF
CDR3nt: TGTGCCAGCAGCCCCGGCGGGGGGACCTTCACAGATACGCAGTATTTT
d_gene: TRBD2
abundance: NA
v_gene: TRBV4-2
j_gene: TRBJ2-3

CDR3aa: CASSDDRDRGLGGYTF
CDR3nt: TGTGCCAGCAGTGATGATCGGGACAGGGGGTTGGGAGGCTACACCTTC
d_gene: TRBD1
abundance: NA
v_gene: TRBV25-1
j_gene: TRBJ1-2

CDR3aa: CASSTRPQGREAFF
CDR3nt: TGTGCCAGCAGTACGCGCCCGCAGGGTCGGGAGGCTTTCTTT
d_gene: NA
abundance: once
v_gene: TRBV28
j_gene: TRBJ1-1

CDR3aa: CASSQFDRASEQYF
CDR3nt: TGTGCCAGCAGCCAATTTGACAGAGCCAGCGAGCAGTACTTC
d_gene: NA
abundance: NA
v_gene: TRBV3-1/TRBV3-2
j_gene: TRBJ2-7

CDR3aa: CASRIQHTGGAEAFF
CDR3nt: TGTGCCAGTAGGATACAACACACAGGGGGAGCAGAAGCTTTCTTT
d_gene: TRBD1
abundance: NA
v_gene: TRBV19
j_gene: TRBJ1-1

CDR3aa: CASSPGQYIEQFF
CDR3nt: TGTGCCAGCTCACCGGGACAGTACATTGAACAGTTCTTC
d_gene: TRBD1
abundance: NA
v_gene: TRBV18
j_gene: TRBJ2-1

CDR3aa: CASSGTVYEQYF
CDR3nt: TGTGCCAGCAGTGGGACAGTCTACGAGCAGTACTTC
d_gene: TRBD1
abundance: NA
v_gene: TRBV6-2/TRBV6-3
j_gene: TRBJ2-7

CDR3aa: CASSPRVRGTTDTQYF
CDR3nt: TGTGCCAGCAGCCCGCGGGTGCGGGGGACCACAGATACGCAGTATTTT
d_gene: TRBD2
abundance: once
v_gene: TRBV5-4
j_gene: TRBJ2-3

CDR3aa: CASSEGLLGNTIYF
CDR3nt: TGTGCCAGCAGTGAAGGACTCCTTGGAAACACCATATATTTT
d_gene: NA
abundance: few
v_gene: TRBV6-1
j_gene: TRBJ1-3